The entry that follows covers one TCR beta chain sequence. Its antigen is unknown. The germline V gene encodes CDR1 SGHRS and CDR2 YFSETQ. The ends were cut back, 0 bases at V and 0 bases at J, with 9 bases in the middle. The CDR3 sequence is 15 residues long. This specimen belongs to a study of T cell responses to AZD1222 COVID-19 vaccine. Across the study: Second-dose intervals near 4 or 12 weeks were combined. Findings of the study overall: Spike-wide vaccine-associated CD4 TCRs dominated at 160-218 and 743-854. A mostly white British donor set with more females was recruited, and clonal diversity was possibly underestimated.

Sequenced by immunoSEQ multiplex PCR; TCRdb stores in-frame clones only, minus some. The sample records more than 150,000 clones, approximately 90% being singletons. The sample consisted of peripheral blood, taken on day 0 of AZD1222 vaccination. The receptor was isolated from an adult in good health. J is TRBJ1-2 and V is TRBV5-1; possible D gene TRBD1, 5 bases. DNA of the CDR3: TGCGCCAGCAGCTTGGGTCAGGGTCCTAACTATGGCTACACCTTC. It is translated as CASSLGQGPNYGYTF.